The 21 T cell receptor beta chains below all came from one sample that was sequenced in a study of cytomegalovirus exposure and HLA in healthy donors. The PCR contained 60 Vbeta and 13 Jbeta primers. Profiling relied on immunoSEQ multiplex PCR, and the TCRdb table lists in-frame clones only, not all of them. The sample contains around 150,000 clones, around 68% of which appear only once. Sample: PBMCs. The receptors stem from a man aged 25 to 45 in good health and CMV-seropositive.

Worth noting for this clone: Mismatch with germline at one junction end may stem from a read error. The chain couples TRBV10-1 to TRBJ2-5; the match to TRBD2 covers 7 bases. The CDR3 is 16 residues long. CDR1 WNHNN and CDR2 SYGVQD come from the germline V gene (reference sequence). CDR3 DNA sequence: TGCGCCAGCAGCCCGACGTTGGGGGAGGGCCAAGAGGCCCAGTACTTC. Translated, it gives CASSPTLGEGQEAQYF.

The chain combines TRBV7-2 with TRBJ2-3, with D possibly matching TRBD1 (5 bases). This CDR3 contains 15 residues. The V gene lost 4 bases and the J gene lost 2 bases, with 13 bases spanning the gap. Germline assignment: CDR1 SGHTA and CDR2 FQGNSA. The CDR3 is CASSYNGHPTDTQYF. CDR3 sequence (DNA): TGTGCCAGCAGCTACAACGGACACCCCACAGATACGCAGTATTTT. Combining the CDR3 with reference TRBV7-2 and TRBJ2-3 gives the whole variable domain GAGVSQSPSNKVTEKGKDVELRCDPISGHTALYWYRQSLGQGLEFLIYFQGNSAPDKSGLPSDRFSAERTGGSVSTLTIQRTQQEDSAVYLCASSYNGHPTDTQYFGPGTRLTVL.

This chain connects TRBV4-1 to TRBJ2-1; D remains ambiguous. Germline V gene data show CDR1 as MGHRA and CDR2 as YSYEKL. V was pared by 2 bases and J by 5 bases, with 10 bases between. The CDR3 sequence is 14 residues long. In DNA, the CDR3 is TGCGCCAGCAGCCAACTCGCGAATGACAATGAGCAGTTCTTC. Protein: CASSQLANDNEQFF.

The rearrangement joins TRBV7-9 to TRBJ2-1; 13 nucleotides align to TRBD2. The CDR3 totals 15 residues. The V gene end was trimmed by 5 bases and the J gene end by 8 bases; junction bases not matched to a gene: 6. Germline CDR1 reads SEHNR; CDR2 reads FQNEAQ (reference sequence). In DNA form, the CDR3 reads TGTGCCAGCAGCCCCACTAGCGGGAGGGAGGATGAGCAGTTCTTC. Encoded protein: CASSPTSGREDEQFF.

The chain has TRBV5-1 and TRBJ2-3, with a tentative D call TRBD1 (6 bases). Trimming removed 0 bases at V and 0 bases at J, with 11 bases between. CDR3 length: 16 amino acids. The germline V gene encodes CDR1 SGHRS and CDR2 YFSETQ. CDR3 amino acids: CASSLGDTASTDTQYF. The CDR3 coding sequence is TGCGCCAGCAGCTTGGGGGACACCGCTAGCACAGATACGCAGTATTTT.

The gene calls are TRBV5-1 and TRBJ2-1; 7 positions agree with TRBD1. CDR3 size: 17 residues. The V segment lost 3 bases and the J segment 6 bases; nucleotides outside the gene matches: 15. The germline V gene encodes CDR1 SGHRS and CDR2 YFSETQ. Here the CDR3 reads CASSSKRQGEIVNEQFF. The DNA for the CDR3 is TGCGCCAGCAGCTCAAAAAGACAGGGTGAGATTGTCAATGAGCAGTTCTTC.

The chain carries TRBV2 and TRBJ1-5, with a possible D match to TRBD1 (6 bases). This CDR3 is built from 15 residues. V was cut by 4 bases and J by 4 bases, with 14 bases left in between. Per the germline V gene, CDR1 is SNHLY and CDR2 is FYNNEI. The CDR3 here is CASSGGPNRNQPQHF. Written as DNA, the CDR3 is TGTGCCAGCAGTGGGGGGCCTAATAGGAATCAGCCCCAGCATTTT.

J is TRBJ2-1 and V is TRBV7-2; D perhaps matches TRBD1 (6 bases). Germline values: CDR1 SGHTA, CDR2 FQGNSA. V lost 5 bases and J 5 bases, leaving 16 bases between the germline ends. This CDR3 region has 15 residues. CDR3 residues: CASSDTQQGNNEQFF. For the CDR3, the DNA is TGTGCCAGCAGCGACACCCAACAGGGAAACAATGAGCAGTTCTTC.

The chain recombines TRBV10-2 with TRBJ2-5, with 13 nucleotides matching TRBD2. Losses at the gene ends were 8 bases for V and 5 bases for J; bases not matched to a gene: 8. CDR3 length equals 15 residues. The germline CDR1 and CDR2 sequences are WSHSY and SAAADI. The CDR3 DNA sequence: TGCGCCAGCTCTCGGACTAGCGGGAGCGGGGAGACCCAGTACTTC. It specifies CASSRTSGSGETQYF.

This chain joins TRBV5-1 and TRBJ1-4; D is uncertain. The length of the CDR3 is 11 residues. Trimming left V 4 bases short and J 11 bases short, with 9 bases between. CDR1 SGHRS and CDR2 YFSETQ come from the germline V gene. CDR3 residues: CASSEAGKLFF. CDR3 bases: TGCGCCAGCAGCGAGGCGGGGAAACTGTTTTTT. Variable domain in full (rest from reference TRBV5-1 and TRBJ1-4): KAGVTQTPRYLIKTRGQQVTLSCSPISGHRSVSWYQQTPGQGLQFLFEYFSETQRNKGNFPGRFSGRQFSNSRSEMNVSTLELGDSALYLCASSEAGKLFFGSGTQLSVL.

This clone showed up just once. The V call is TRBV4-1, the J call TRBJ2-7; 8 bases agree with TRBD1. The length of the CDR3 is 14 residues. Germline lookup yields CDR1 MGHRA and CDR2 YSYEKL. V shed 4 bases, J shed 5 bases, and the junction held 7 bases outside the gene matches. Here the CDR3 reads CASSPGTGRDEQYF. The CDR3 DNA is TGCGCCAGCAGCCCGGGGACAGGTCGGGACGAGCAGTACTTC.

The genes are TRBV19 and TRBJ1-5; D gene ambiguous. In germline, CDR1 is LNHDA, CDR2 SQIVND (reference sequence). This CDR3 comprises 16 residues. The germline V and J ends were trimmed by 4 bases and 3 bases, with 16 bases remaining between them. This chain's CDR3 is CASSNRQVGYNQPQHF. The CDR3 coding sequence is TGTGCCAGTAGTAACCGGCAGGTTGGGTACAATCAGCCCCAGCATTTT.

The sample holds one count of this clone. The genes are TRBV5-5 and TRBJ2-7, with D uncertain. The CDR3 extends over 15 amino acids. Germline CDR1 and CDR2: SGHKS and YYEKEE (reference sequence). Trimming shortened V by 4 bases and J by 2 bases, and 16 bases separated the two germline ends. The CDR3 DNA reads TGTGCCAGCAGCCCTTCTGAGGCCCAAGCCTACGAGCAGTACTTC. Its protein is CASSPSEAQAYEQYF.

The chain couples TRBV6-5 to TRBJ2-5; TRBD1 aligns across 11 bases. The CDR3 has 15 amino acids. The V and J ends lost 7 bases and 4 bases, in that order; junction bases with no gene match: 8. Germline CDR1 and CDR2: MNHEY and SVGAGI. The CDR3 DNA is TGTGCCAGCACTCTAGGACAGGGGGCGTTAGAGACCCAGTACTTC. Translation: CASTLGQGALETQYF.

This clone came up a few times. The V and J genes are TRBV5-1 and TRBJ1-2; D unresolved. Germline CDR1 reads SGHRS; CDR2 reads YFSETQ. This CDR3 region has 14 residues. The germline V and J ends were trimmed by 1 base and 1 base, with 8 bases remaining between them. CDR3 sequence: CASSLSAVNYGYTF. The DNA for the CDR3 is TGCGCCAGCAGCTTGTCCGCAGTTAACTATGGCTACACCTTC.

The chain carries TRBV7-9 and TRBJ1-2; possibly TRBD1 for D (5 bases). CDR1 SEHNR and CDR2 FQNEAQ come from the germline V gene (reference sequence). This CDR3 is 15 amino acids long. V was shortened by 5 bases and J by 3 bases, with 16 bases between the two germline ends. CDR3 sequence (DNA): TGTGCCAGCAGCGAACCCGACAGTCCGTACTATGGCTACACCTTC. Translated: CASSEPDSPYYGYTF.

The chain combines TRBV7-2 with TRBJ2-4; TRBD2 matches 7 bases. V lost 5 bases, J lost 3 bases, and 19 bases stayed unmatched. There are 19 residues in the CDR3. Germline V gene lookup returns CDR1 SGHTA and CDR2 FQGNSA. CDR3 region: CASSPSIIGEGRRKNIQYF. Written as DNA, the CDR3 is TGTGCCAGCAGCCCCAGTATTATAGGGGAGGGCCGGCGCAAAAACATTCAGTACTTC.

The genes are TRBV11-2 and TRBJ2-7; D possibly corresponds to TRBD2 (6 bases). The CDR3 runs to 15 residues. Trimming stripped 7 bases from V and 2 bases from J, with 18 bases between. From germline, CDR1 is SGHAT and CDR2 FQNNGV. CDR3 in amino acids: CASTDLGTPPYEQYF. The DNA of the CDR3 is TGTGCCAGCACCGACTTGGGGACTCCACCCTACGAGCAGTACTTC.

CDR3 DNA: TGTGCCAGTGCGCCGGACGGACAGGGGGAAGGTGGCTACACCTTC. Amino acid sequence: CASAPDGQGEGGYTF. This chain uses TRBV6-5 with TRBJ1-2; 10 bases align to TRBD1. The V gene's germline CDR1 is MNHEY and CDR2 SVGAGI. This CDR3 spans 15 amino acids. V was clipped by 9 bases and J by 7 bases; unmatched bases: 14.

Only a few counts were recorded for this clone. The chain links TRBV4-2 to TRBJ2-1, with D possibly being TRBD2 (5 bases). Germline-derived CDR1 and CDR2 are LGHNA and YNFKEQ. Trimming took off 3 bases at V and 2 bases at J, with 20 bases between the two ends. The CDR3 spans 18 residues. CDR3 sequence reads: CASSHSRDVGRAYNEQFF. The DNA of the CDR3 is TGTGCCAGCAGCCACTCAAGGGATGTCGGGCGGGCCTACAATGAGCAGTTCTTC.

This clone turned up a few times. The chain carries TRBV4-1 and TRBJ2-1; perhaps TRBD2 as D (6 bases). The CDR3 has 20 residues. Deletions cut 0 bases from V and 2 bases from J, with 23 bases between. Germline V gene sequence: CDR1 MGHRA, CDR2 YSYEKL. CDR3 loop: CASSQERENGGFRPYNEQFF. CDR3 coding DNA: TGCGCCAGCAGCCAAGAGAGGGAAAATGGGGGGTTCCGGCCCTACAATGAGCAGTTCTTC.